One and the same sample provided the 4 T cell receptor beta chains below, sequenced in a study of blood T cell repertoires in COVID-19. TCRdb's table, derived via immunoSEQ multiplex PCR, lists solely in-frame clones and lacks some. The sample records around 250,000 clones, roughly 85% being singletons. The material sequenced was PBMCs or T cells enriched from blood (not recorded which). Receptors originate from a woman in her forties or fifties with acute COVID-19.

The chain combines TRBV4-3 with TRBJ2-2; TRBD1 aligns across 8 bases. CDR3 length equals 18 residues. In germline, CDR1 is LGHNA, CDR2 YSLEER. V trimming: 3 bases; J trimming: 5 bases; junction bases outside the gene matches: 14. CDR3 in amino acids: CASSHGSGGPVLTGELFF. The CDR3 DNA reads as TGCGCCAGCAGCCACGGTTCAGGGGGCCCTGTCCTTACCGGGGAGCTGTTTTTT.

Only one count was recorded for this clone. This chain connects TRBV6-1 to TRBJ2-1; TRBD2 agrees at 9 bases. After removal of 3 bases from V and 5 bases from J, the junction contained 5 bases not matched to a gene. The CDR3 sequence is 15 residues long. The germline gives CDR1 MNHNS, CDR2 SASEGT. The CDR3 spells CASSEQRGANNEQFF. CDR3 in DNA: TGTGCCAGCAGTGAGCAGCGGGGGGCAAACAATGAGCAGTTCTTC.

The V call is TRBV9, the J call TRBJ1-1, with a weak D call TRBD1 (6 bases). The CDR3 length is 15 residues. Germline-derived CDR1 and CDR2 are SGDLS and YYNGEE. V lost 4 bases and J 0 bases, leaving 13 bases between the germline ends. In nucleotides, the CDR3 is TGTGCCAGCAGCAATCCCGGGACATTGAACACTGAAGCTTTCTTT. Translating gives CASSNPGTLNTEAFF.

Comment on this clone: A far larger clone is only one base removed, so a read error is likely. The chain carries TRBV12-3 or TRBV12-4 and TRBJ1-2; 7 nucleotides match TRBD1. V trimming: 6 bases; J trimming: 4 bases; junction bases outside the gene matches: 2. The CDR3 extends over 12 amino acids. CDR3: CASSRDSYGYTF. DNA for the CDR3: TGTGCCAGCAGCCGGGACAGCTATGGCTACACCTTC.